This entry is about one T cell receptor beta chain. The table lists this clonotype with many counts. There is no known antigen for this receptor. No qualities accompany the bases; no much larger clone lies one base away. The data are from a study of T cells in Graves' hyperthyroidism and ophthalmopathy (dated by TCRdb to between 2018 and 2021). Concerning the study at large: Peripheral blood was sampled at the time of initial diagnosis, prior to any treatment. TCR V-J signatures able to tell the groups apart were searched for in a discovery cohort of some 97 patients, of whom more than 40 had Graves' ophthalmopathy and around 57 had stable Graves' hyperthyroidism. Whether ophthalmopathy could be predicted prospectively was tested in an independent validation cohort made up of 18 hyperthyroidism patients plus 17 patients who later progressed to ophthalmopathy. The 100 discovery patients were randomly divided into training and test sets at a 7:3 ratio. In addition, the study compared T-cell repertoires in thyroid tissue and in blood from roughly 6 Graves' hyperthyroidism patients. After blood sampling, hyperthyroidism patients were treated with methimazole at a starting dose of 30 mg daily, and ophthalmopathy patients were treated with high-dose intravenous methylprednisolone. TCR Vbeta CDR3 sequencing of some 140 peripheral blood samples (approximately 44 ophthalmopathy, about 74 hyperthyroidism and approximately 17 progressor patients) is reported in the paper. The paper's findings and limits, for the study overall: No statistical method was used to fix the sample size in advance, and group allocation was not hidden from the investigators. A 13 V-J signature model separated ophthalmopathy from stable hyperthyroidism, with just over 85% sensitivity and about 81% specificity in cross-validation and 80%/75% in testing. Most expanded thyroid clonotypes (frequency above 0.001) were also found in blood, which suggests that blood repertoires may mirror thyroid immune responses. In validation, the model predicted progression to ophthalmopathy a median of roughly 6.1 months before onset, with over 55% sensitivity and about 72% specificity.

The TCR beta CDR3 regions were amplified from RNA transcripts. A first-round RT-PCR of the TCR CDR3 used the HTBI primer set with the Qiagen OneStep RT-PCR kit. The libraries were constructed in a second round of multiplex PCR and then size-selected and purified. Libraries were sequenced paired-end with 100 bp reads on an Illumina HiSeq2000. Per the original workflow: SOAPnuke was used to process the raw data, removing reads that contained adapters or uncalled bases, had a mean Phred below 15, or lacked an exact match to the constant primer or identifier. High-quality paired reads were merged using COPE v1.2.5, and each unique nucleotide sequence was defined as a clonotype. Clonotypes were aligned to IMGT TRBV, TRBD and TRBJ reference segments using MiTCR v1.1. Analysis was restricted to V-J combinations with a frequency above 0.0001, which covered roughly 99% of repertoires. A TCS score was defined as the ratio of F50 (clonal expansion) to E x V (chaos), with BLOSUM62-based TCRdist applied between CDR3 peptides within each V-J. Welch's t-statistics and random forest reduced roughly 530 V-J features to about 13, which were used in a naive Bayes classifier (R e1071). The public reads were run again by TCRdb, first through fastp at Q25 and then through MiXCR, and only productive beta chains were kept. Under each unique CDR3 protein, matching rows form one entry showing the most common genes and DNA. These V and J calls derive from TCRdb rather than the authors' analysis. Here the sample has hundreds of thousands of distinct CDR3 sequences; about 14% occur a single time. Of the sample, about 5.8% is held by the ten largest clones.

Hyperthyroidism patients were newly diagnosed, with disease duration under 2 months, and aged 18 to 65 years. Exclusion was applied to patients with uncontrolled infections, other autoimmune diseases, pregnancy or lactation. Diagnoses relied on clinical symptoms, serum thyroxine and TRAb, thyroid ultrasound and orbital computed tomography. Blood from progressor patients was drawn when they were first diagnosed with hyperthyroidism, before any ophthalmopathy symptoms appeared. PBMCs were isolated from approximately 10 ml of fresh peripheral blood by Ficoll-Paque density gradient centrifugation. Patients classed as progressors first received a Graves' hyperthyroidism diagnosis and then went on to develop ophthalmopathy during follow-up. Total RNA was extracted with Trizol reagent, and quality was checked on an Agilent 2100 Bioanalyzer. Sequenced: blood. The clonotype comes from a woman in her thirties with Graves' hyperthyroidism that later progressed to Graves' ophthalmopathy.

The encoded CDR3 is CASTTLLGRGKNTGELFF. The DNA sequence reads TGTGCCAGCACCACCTTACTCGGGCGGGGGAAGAACACCGGGGAGCTGTTTTTT. The chain was built from TRBV11-2 and TRBJ2-2; TRBD2 matches 7 bases in the middle. At the junction V is shortened by 7 bases and J by 1 base; bases outside the gene matches: 15. From the germline V gene, CDR1 is SGHAT and CDR2 is FQNNGV. CDR3 length: 18 amino acids, cysteine to phenylalanine. Of the read, only the CDR3 DNA is kept; its 54 bases are in frame from base 1. Here the CDR3 is joined to the reference TRBV11-2 and TRBJ2-2 genes, and the full variable domain is: EAGVAQSPRYKIIEKRQSVAFWCNPISGHATLYWYQQILGQGPKLLIQFQNNGVVDDSQLPKDRFSAERLKGVDSTLKIQPAKLEDSAVYLCASTTLLGRGKNTGELFFGEGSRLTVL.